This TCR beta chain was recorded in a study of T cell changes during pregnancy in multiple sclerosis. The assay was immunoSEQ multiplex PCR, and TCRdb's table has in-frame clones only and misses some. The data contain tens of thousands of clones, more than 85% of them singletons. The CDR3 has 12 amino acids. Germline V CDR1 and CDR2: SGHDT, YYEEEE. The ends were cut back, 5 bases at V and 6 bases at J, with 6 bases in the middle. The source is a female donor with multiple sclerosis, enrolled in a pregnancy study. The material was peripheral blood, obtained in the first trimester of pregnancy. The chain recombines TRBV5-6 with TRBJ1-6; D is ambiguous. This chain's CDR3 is CASSYSNSPLHF. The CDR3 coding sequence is TGTGCCAGCAGTTATAGTAATTCACCCCTCCACTTT.